The 3 T cell receptor beta chains given below trace back to one sample, sequenced in a study of T cells in Graves' hyperthyroidism and ophthalmopathy. Authors of the study amplified TCR beta CDR3 regions from RNA transcripts. An initial round of RT-PCR targeting the TCR CDR3 relied on the HTBI primer set. TCRdb re-analysed the multiplex PCR reads in MiXCR, keeping a single row per CDR3 protein. This sample has a few hundred thousand distinct CDR3 sequences, with over 10% found just once. The sequencing input was blood. The receptors were gathered from a young woman with Graves' hyperthyroidism.

This clonotype occurred many times. The chain employs TRBV7-9 and TRBJ2-7, with unresolved D. V shed 7 bases and J shed 5 bases, with 9 bases lying between them. The CDR3 has 11 amino acids. Germline V CDR1 and CDR2: SEHNR, FQNEAQ (reference sequence). The CDR3 region is CASTYMDEQYF. The CDR3 coding sequence is TGTGCCAGCACCTATATGGACGAGCAGTACTTC.

The J gene is TRBJ2-3, the V gene TRBV6-1, with no clear D. The CDR3 contains 14 residues. Germline CDR1 is MNHNS and CDR2 is SASEGT. The V gene lost 8 bases and the J gene lost 4 bases, with 16 bases spanning the gap. The CDR3 DNA reads TGTGCCAGCTCAGTGTATCTAGGTGCAGATACGCAGTATTTT. This translates into CASSVYLGADTQYF.

This clonotype was seen ten or more times. This rearrangement joins TRBV7-8 to TRBJ2-3, with D hard to call. This CDR3 spans 12 amino acids. With 5 bases removed from V and 2 bases from J, the gap between germline ends came to 5 bases. Germline V CDR1 and CDR2: SGHVS, FQNEAQ. The CDR3: CASSLITDTQYF. CDR3 sequence (DNA): TGTGCCAGCAGCCTAATCACAGATACGCAGTATTTT.